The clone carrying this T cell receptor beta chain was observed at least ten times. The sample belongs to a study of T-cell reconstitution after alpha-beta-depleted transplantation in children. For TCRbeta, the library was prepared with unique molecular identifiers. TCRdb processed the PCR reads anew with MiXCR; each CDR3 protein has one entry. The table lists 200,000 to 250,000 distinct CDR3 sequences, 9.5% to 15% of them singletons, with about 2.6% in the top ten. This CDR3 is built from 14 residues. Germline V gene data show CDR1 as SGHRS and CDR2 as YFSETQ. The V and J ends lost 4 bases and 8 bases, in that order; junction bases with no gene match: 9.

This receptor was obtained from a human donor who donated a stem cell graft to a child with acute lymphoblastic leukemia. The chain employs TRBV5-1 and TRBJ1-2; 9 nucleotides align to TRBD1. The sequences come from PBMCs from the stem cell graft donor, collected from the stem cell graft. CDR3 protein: CASSPGQGTDGYTF. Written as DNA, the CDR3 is TGCGCCAGCAGCCCGGGACAGGGAACGGACGGCTACACCTTC.